This T cell receptor beta chain was captured by sequencing in a study of blood T cell repertoires in COVID-19. Study summary: Whether acute or convalescent, the COVID-19 samples came from the United States, Italy and Spain. Sample material is recorded as cDNA or gDNA derived from T cells, B-cell-depleted T cells, or PBMCs.

CDR3 length: 12 residues. Trimming removed 0 bases at V and 18 bases at J, with 11 bases between. The V gene's germline CDR1 is KGHDR and CDR2 SFDVKD. Generated by immunoSEQ multiplex PCR, the TCRdb table keeps only in-frame clones and is missing some. Of 200,000 to 250,000 clones in the sample, just under 90% were seen once. The source material was peripheral blood. This TCR was recovered from a man younger than 40 with COVID-19, enrolled during active disease. The J gene is TRBJ1-6, the V gene TRBV24-1; weak D call: TRBD1 (5 bases). As DNA, the CDR3 is TGTGCCACCAGTGATTTGTGGGGCAAGTACCACTTT. This gives the protein CATSDLWGKYHF.